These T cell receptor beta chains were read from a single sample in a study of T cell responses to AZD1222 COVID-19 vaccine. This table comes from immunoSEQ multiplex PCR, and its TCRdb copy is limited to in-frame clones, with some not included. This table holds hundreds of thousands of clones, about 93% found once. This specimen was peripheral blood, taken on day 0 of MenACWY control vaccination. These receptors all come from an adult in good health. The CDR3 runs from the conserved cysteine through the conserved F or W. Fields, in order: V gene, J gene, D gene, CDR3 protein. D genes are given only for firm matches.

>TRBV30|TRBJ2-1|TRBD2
CAWKSSGGLSSYNEQFF
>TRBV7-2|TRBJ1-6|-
CASSFSGPLSSNSPLHF
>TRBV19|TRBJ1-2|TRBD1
CASSSRQGASYGYTF
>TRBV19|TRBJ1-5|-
CASSIVRYSNQPQHF
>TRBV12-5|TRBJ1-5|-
CASAISVAQPQHF
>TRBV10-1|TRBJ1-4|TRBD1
CASSESSLQGAREKLFF
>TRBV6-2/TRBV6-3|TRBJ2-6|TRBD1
CASTPGQYLSGANVLTF
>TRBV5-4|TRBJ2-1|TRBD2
CASSWLAGGRHEQFF
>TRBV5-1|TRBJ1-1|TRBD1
CASSWGTGETTEAFF
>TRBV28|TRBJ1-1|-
CASSYYHTEAFF
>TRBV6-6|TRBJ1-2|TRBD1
CASSSRGQGDYGYTF
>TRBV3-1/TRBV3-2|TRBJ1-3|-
CASSSWRGTATSGNTIYF
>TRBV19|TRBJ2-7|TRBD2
CASSIGLAGRYEQYF
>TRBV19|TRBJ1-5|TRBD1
CASSIGDRFGQPQHF
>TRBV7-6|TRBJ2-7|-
CASSLDGGAEGEQYF
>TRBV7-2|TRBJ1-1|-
CASSLAPGEAFF
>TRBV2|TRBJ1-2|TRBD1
CASSDGTGGPWGYTF
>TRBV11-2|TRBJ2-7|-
CASSLVGAPNKQYF
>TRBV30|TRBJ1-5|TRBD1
CAWSGQGYQPQHF
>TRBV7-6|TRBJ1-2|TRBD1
CASSRDSGRSRVNGYTF
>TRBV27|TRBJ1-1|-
CASMTGGHTEAFF
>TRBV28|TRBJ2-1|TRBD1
CASSLLRGPEFF
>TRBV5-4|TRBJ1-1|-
CASSLRGTEAFF
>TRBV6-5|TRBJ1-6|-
CASRTDSNSPLHF
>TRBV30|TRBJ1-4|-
CAWSSGVATNEKLFF
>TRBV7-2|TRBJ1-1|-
CASSFVGTEAFF
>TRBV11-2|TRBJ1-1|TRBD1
CASSFETGGTEAFF
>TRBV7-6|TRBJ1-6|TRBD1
CASSQTTGGNSPLHF
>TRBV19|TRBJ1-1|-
CASSISRGVGTEAFF
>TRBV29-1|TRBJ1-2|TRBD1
CSVAGTGGRYGYTF
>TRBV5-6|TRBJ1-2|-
CASSFPAGPGYTF
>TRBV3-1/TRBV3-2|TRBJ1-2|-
CASSGLNYGYTF
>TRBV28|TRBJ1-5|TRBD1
CAILDRGNQPQHF
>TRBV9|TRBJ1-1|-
CASSVGAELNTEAFF
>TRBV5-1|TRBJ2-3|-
CASSSRRTTGKDTQYF
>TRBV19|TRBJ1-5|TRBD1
CASSTPGQAYQPQHF
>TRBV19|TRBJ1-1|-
CASSIRQRYTEAFF
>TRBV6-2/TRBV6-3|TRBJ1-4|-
CASSWAAHGGRNEKLFF